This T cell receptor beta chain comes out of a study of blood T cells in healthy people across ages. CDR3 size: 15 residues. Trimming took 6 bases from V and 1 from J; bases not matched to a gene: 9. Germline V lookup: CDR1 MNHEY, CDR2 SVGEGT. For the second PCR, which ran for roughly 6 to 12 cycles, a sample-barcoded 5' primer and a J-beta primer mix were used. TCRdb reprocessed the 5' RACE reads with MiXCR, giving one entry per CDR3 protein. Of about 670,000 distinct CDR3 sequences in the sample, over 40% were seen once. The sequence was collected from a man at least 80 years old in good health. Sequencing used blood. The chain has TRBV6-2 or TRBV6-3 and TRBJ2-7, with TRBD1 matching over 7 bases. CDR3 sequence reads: CASRLWQGVSYEQYF. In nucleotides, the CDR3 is TGTGCCAGCAGGCTCTGGCAGGGGGTATCCTACGAGCAGTACTTC.